A selection of T cell receptor beta chains follows, all from one sample in a study of graft-versus-host responses after intestinal transplantation. Antigens of these TCRs are unknown. The table came from immunoSEQ multiplex PCR; TCRdb's copy has only in-frame clones and leaves some out. The sample holds tens of thousands of clones, about 93% seen once. Specimen: unstimulated CD8+ T cells sorted from spleen or lymph node cells, collected before transplant. All receptors derive from a human donor who was the organ donor for an intestinal transplant. CDR3s include the opening cysteine and the closing phenylalanine or tryptophan. The D gene is left open where the match is weak. Clone size is given for some rows only: seen once, a few or many times, or a class if the clone is expanded.

d_call: .; j_call: TRBJ2-7; v_call: TRBV19; cdr3_length: 14; clone_size: .; cdr3_nt: TGTGCCACGCTTGGGACTGAGGAAGGGTACGAGCAGTACTTC; cdr3_aa: CATLGTEEGYEQYF
d_call: .; j_call: TRBJ1-5; v_call: TRBV15; cdr3_length: 12; clone_size: .; cdr3_nt: TGTGCCACCAGCAGAGACCGGTTACTCCAGCATTTT; cdr3_aa: CATSRDRLLQHF
d_call: TRBD2; j_call: TRBJ2-1; v_call: TRBV30; cdr3_length: 19; clone_size: .; cdr3_nt: TGTGCCTGGAGGGGGTTACTAGCGGGGGGCCCCGGGGGAGGCAATGAGCAGTTCTTC; cdr3_aa: CAWRGLLAGGPGGGNEQFF
d_call: .; j_call: TRBJ1-2; v_call: TRBV7-9; cdr3_length: 14; clone_size: .; cdr3_nt: TGTGCCAGCAGCTTAGTCGCCAGGCCCGGTGGCTACACCTTC; cdr3_aa: CASSLVARPGGYTF
d_call: .; j_call: TRBJ2-3; v_call: TRBV5-4; cdr3_length: 15; clone_size: .; cdr3_nt: TGTGCCAGCAGCTTTCGAGGGAGGAGCACAGATACGCAGTATTTT; cdr3_aa: CASSFRGRSTDTQYF
d_call: .; j_call: TRBJ1-2; v_call: TRBV28; cdr3_length: 14; clone_size: .; cdr3_nt: TGTGCCAGCAGCACAACCTCAACCTACTATGGCTACACCTTC; cdr3_aa: CASSTTSTYYGYTF
d_call: .; j_call: TRBJ1-3; v_call: TRBV5-5; cdr3_length: 15; clone_size: .; cdr3_nt: TGTGCCAGCTCAGATCGTTTGTTCTCTGGAAACACCATATATTTT; cdr3_aa: CASSDRLFSGNTIYF
d_call: .; j_call: TRBJ1-1; v_call: TRBV19; cdr3_length: 14; clone_size: .; cdr3_nt: TGTGCCAGTAGTACCCCTGAACTAAACACTGAAGCTTTCTTT; cdr3_aa: CASSTPELNTEAFF
d_call: TRBD2; j_call: TRBJ2-3; v_call: TRBV6-5; cdr3_length: 15; clone_size: .; cdr3_nt: TGTGCCAGCAGTTTCACTAGCGGGGGCCCAGATACGCAGTATTTT; cdr3_aa: CASSFTSGGPDTQYF
d_call: .; j_call: TRBJ2-7; v_call: TRBV27; cdr3_length: 14; clone_size: .; cdr3_nt: TGTGCCAGCAGTTTGAATTTGGGCGCCCACGAGCAGTACTTC; cdr3_aa: CASSLNLGAHEQYF
d_call: .; j_call: TRBJ1-2; v_call: TRBV6-1; cdr3_length: 13; clone_size: few; cdr3_nt: TGTGCCAGCAGTGAAGAAGGACATTATGGCTACACCTTC; cdr3_aa: CASSEEGHYGYTF
d_call: TRBD1; j_call: TRBJ1-1; v_call: TRBV27; cdr3_length: 16; clone_size: .; cdr3_nt: TGTGCCAGCCTTAAGGCTCCAGGGGGAGTGAACACTGAAGCTTTCTTT; cdr3_aa: CASLKAPGGVNTEAFF
d_call: TRBD2; j_call: TRBJ2-7; v_call: TRBV6-4; cdr3_length: 14; clone_size: .; cdr3_nt: TGTGCCAGCAGTGAGGCGGGGGGCACCTACGAGCAGTACTTC; cdr3_aa: CASSEAGGTYEQYF
d_call: TRBD1; j_call: TRBJ2-1; v_call: TRBV2; cdr3_length: 12; clone_size: .; cdr3_nt: TGTGCCAGCTTTGGGACAGCGAATGAGCAGTTCTTC; cdr3_aa: CASFGTANEQFF
d_call: .; j_call: TRBJ1-1; v_call: TRBV5-1; cdr3_length: 14; clone_size: .; cdr3_nt: TGCGCCAGCAGCTATACAGGGTTCGGAACTGAAGCTTTCTTT; cdr3_aa: CASSYTGFGTEAFF
d_call: TRBD1; j_call: TRBJ2-7; v_call: TRBV5-1; cdr3_length: 18; clone_size: .; cdr3_nt: TGCGCCAGCAGCTTGGCGGGGACAGAAGGTCGCGACGACCACGAGCAGTACTTC; cdr3_aa: CASSLAGTEGRDDHEQYF
d_call: .; j_call: TRBJ1-1; v_call: TRBV13; cdr3_length: 14; clone_size: .; cdr3_nt: TGTGCCAGCAGCTTGTGGACACCTGACGCTGAAGCTTTCTTT; cdr3_aa: CASSLWTPDAEAFF
d_call: .; j_call: TRBJ2-7; v_call: TRBV27; cdr3_length: 15; clone_size: .; cdr3_nt: TGTGCCAGCAGTTTAGGGCAGGGCCCCGATTACGAGCAGTACTTC; cdr3_aa: CASSLGQGPDYEQYF
d_call: .; j_call: TRBJ2-7; v_call: TRBV7-6; cdr3_length: 12; clone_size: .; cdr3_nt: TGTGCCAGCAGCCAAGGACAGCACGAGCAGTACTTC; cdr3_aa: CASSQGQHEQYF
d_call: .; j_call: TRBJ1-2; v_call: TRBV18; cdr3_length: 15; clone_size: .; cdr3_nt: TGTGCCAGCTCACCCGTACAGGGCCCCAACTATGGCTACACCTTC; cdr3_aa: CASSPVQGPNYGYTF
d_call: .; j_call: TRBJ2-3; v_call: TRBV7-3; cdr3_length: 18; clone_size: once; cdr3_nt: TGTGCCAGCAGCTCCCCGCCTCCGGGACTTAGCGGACCAGATACGCAGTATTTT; cdr3_aa: CASSSPPPGLSGPDTQYF
d_call: TRBD2; j_call: TRBJ2-3; v_call: TRBV27; cdr3_length: 18; clone_size: .; cdr3_nt: TGTGCCAGCAGTTTAGAAAAACCGACTAGCGGAGGCACAGATACGCAGTATTTT; cdr3_aa: CASSLEKPTSGGTDTQYF
d_call: .; j_call: TRBJ2-5; v_call: TRBV29-1; cdr3_length: 11; clone_size: .; cdr3_nt: TGCAGCGCTGCCTCCAGGGAGACCCAGTACTTC; cdr3_aa: CSAASRETQYF
d_call: TRBD2; j_call: TRBJ2-7; v_call: TRBV6-5; cdr3_length: 15; clone_size: .; cdr3_nt: TGTGCCAGCAGTCCACCGGGACTAGCGGGAGAGGAGCAGTACTTC; cdr3_aa: CASSPPGLAGEEQYF
d_call: TRBD1; j_call: TRBJ1-4; v_call: TRBV27; cdr3_length: 14; clone_size: few; cdr3_nt: TGTGCCAGCAGTCCCAGGGGGACTAATGAAAAACTGTTTTTT; cdr3_aa: CASSPRGTNEKLFF
d_call: .; j_call: TRBJ2-7; v_call: TRBV5-1; cdr3_length: 15; clone_size: .; cdr3_nt: TGCGCCAGCAGCTTGGGGCGGGGGCCTCACTACGAGCAGTACTTC; cdr3_aa: CASSLGRGPHYEQYF
d_call: .; j_call: TRBJ1-4; v_call: TRBV10-1; cdr3_length: 13; clone_size: .; cdr3_nt: TGCGCCATTCGAACAGATACTAATGAAAAACTGTTTTTT; cdr3_aa: CAIRTDTNEKLFF
d_call: .; j_call: TRBJ1-5; v_call: TRBV30; cdr3_length: 14; clone_size: .; cdr3_nt: TGTGCCTGGAGTCAAGTCTCAGGTAATCAGCCCCAGCATTTT; cdr3_aa: CAWSQVSGNQPQHF
d_call: .; j_call: TRBJ1-1; v_call: TRBV6-1; cdr3_length: 12; clone_size: .; cdr3_nt: TGTGCCAGCACTAAGGTGGAGCCCGAAGCTTTCTTT; cdr3_aa: CASTKVEPEAFF
d_call: .; j_call: TRBJ2-7; v_call: TRBV6-5; cdr3_length: 14; clone_size: .; cdr3_nt: TGTGCCAGCAGAGGACCGGGAAAAACCTACGAGCAGTACTTC; cdr3_aa: CASRGPGKTYEQYF
d_call: .; j_call: TRBJ2-7; v_call: TRBV15; cdr3_length: 18; clone_size: .; cdr3_nt: TGTGCCACCAGCTCCTCCCATCGGCTGGGGGAGGCCAGATACGAGCAGTACTTC; cdr3_aa: CATSSSHRLGEARYEQYF
d_call: .; j_call: TRBJ2-3; v_call: TRBV7-3; cdr3_length: 13; clone_size: .; cdr3_nt: TGTGCCAGCAGCGAGCTAGCCTCAGATACGCAGTATTTT; cdr3_aa: CASSELASDTQYF
d_call: .; j_call: TRBJ2-7; v_call: TRBV6-5; cdr3_length: 15; clone_size: .; cdr3_nt: TGTGCCAGCAGTTACTCCAGGGAAGCCCTACCCGAGCAGTACTTC; cdr3_aa: CASSYSREALPEQYF
d_call: .; j_call: TRBJ2-7; v_call: TRBV28; cdr3_length: 14; clone_size: .; cdr3_nt: TGTGCCAGCAGTTTCACCGGCGGATCCTACGAGCAGTACTTC; cdr3_aa: CASSFTGGSYEQYF
d_call: TRBD2; j_call: TRBJ2-7; v_call: TRBV4-1; cdr3_length: 13; clone_size: .; cdr3_nt: TGCGCCAGCAGCCAGGGACTACACTACGAGCAGTACTTC; cdr3_aa: CASSQGLHYEQYF
d_call: .; j_call: TRBJ2-1; v_call: TRBV28; cdr3_length: 15; clone_size: .; cdr3_nt: TGTGCCAGCCGGGACTTCCCGAGCTCCTACAATGAGCAGTTCTTC; cdr3_aa: CASRDFPSSYNEQFF
d_call: TRBD2; j_call: TRBJ2-7; v_call: TRBV4-2; cdr3_length: 20; clone_size: .; cdr3_nt: TGTGCCAGCAGCCAAGATGCATCAGTAGCGGGAGTCCCCTACGATAGCGAGCAGTACTTC; cdr3_aa: CASSQDASVAGVPYDSEQYF
d_call: TRBD2; j_call: TRBJ2-1; v_call: TRBV9; cdr3_length: 18; clone_size: .; cdr3_nt: TGTGCCAGCAGCCCGGAACTAGCGGGAGGGCCCTTCTACAATGAGCAGTTCTTC; cdr3_aa: CASSPELAGGPFYNEQFF
d_call: TRBD1; j_call: TRBJ1-1; v_call: TRBV19; cdr3_length: 14; clone_size: .; cdr3_nt: TGTGCCAGTAGCCCGGACAGGATGAACACTGAAGCTTTCTTT; cdr3_aa: CASSPDRMNTEAFF
d_call: TRBD2; j_call: TRBJ2-7; v_call: TRBV13; cdr3_length: 15; clone_size: .; cdr3_nt: TGTGCCAGCAGCTTAGTACTAGCGGGGTCCTACGAGCAGTACTTC; cdr3_aa: CASSLVLAGSYEQYF
d_call: .; j_call: TRBJ2-3; v_call: TRBV28; cdr3_length: 15; clone_size: .; cdr3_nt: TGTGCCAGCAGTTCCCTACAGGGGGGGACAGATACGCAGTATTTT; cdr3_aa: CASSSLQGGTDTQYF
d_call: TRBD1; j_call: TRBJ1-1; v_call: TRBV11-2; cdr3_length: 16; clone_size: .; cdr3_nt: TGTGCCAGCAGCCGACTGGGACAGGACATGAACACTGAAGCTTTCTTT; cdr3_aa: CASSRLGQDMNTEAFF
d_call: .; j_call: TRBJ2-2; v_call: TRBV9; cdr3_length: 16; clone_size: .; cdr3_nt: TGTGCCAGCAGCGTAGTGATAGCGGAACACACCGGGGAGCTGTTTTTT; cdr3_aa: CASSVVIAEHTGELFF
d_call: .; j_call: TRBJ1-4; v_call: TRBV11-1; cdr3_length: 14; clone_size: .; cdr3_nt: TGTGCCAGCAGCTTAGGTGGCCGCTCCGAAAAACTGTTTTTT; cdr3_aa: CASSLGGRSEKLFF
d_call: .; j_call: TRBJ1-2; v_call: TRBV4-3; cdr3_length: 15; clone_size: .; cdr3_nt: TGCGCCAGCAGCCAAGTAGACAGGCCCCTCTATGGCTACACCTTC; cdr3_aa: CASSQVDRPLYGYTF
d_call: TRBD1; j_call: TRBJ1-1; v_call: TRBV5-1; cdr3_length: 14; clone_size: few; cdr3_nt: TGCGCCAGCAGCTGGACGACAGGGTCTCTTGAAGCTTTCTTT; cdr3_aa: CASSWTTGSLEAFF
d_call: TRBD1; j_call: TRBJ1-2; v_call: TRBV7-9; cdr3_length: 15; clone_size: .; cdr3_nt: TGTGCCAGCAGCGACGCGGAGGGGGCGAACTATGGCTACACCTTC; cdr3_aa: CASSDAEGANYGYTF
d_call: .; j_call: TRBJ1-2; v_call: TRBV14; cdr3_length: 12; clone_size: .; cdr3_nt: TGTGCCAGCAGCCAAGCCGGGGATGGCTACACCTTC; cdr3_aa: CASSQAGDGYTF
d_call: .; j_call: TRBJ2-1; v_call: TRBV13; cdr3_length: 15; clone_size: .; cdr3_nt: TGTGCCAGCAGCTCATCCCGGGACTCACACAATGAGCAGTTCTTC; cdr3_aa: CASSSSRDSHNEQFF
d_call: TRBD2; j_call: TRBJ2-1; v_call: TRBV9; cdr3_length: 12; clone_size: .; cdr3_nt: TGTGCCAGCAGGGGACTAGAGGGTGAGCAGTTCTTC; cdr3_aa: CASRGLEGEQFF
d_call: .; j_call: TRBJ2-3; v_call: TRBV20-1; cdr3_length: 11; clone_size: .; cdr3_nt: TGCAGTGCTCTGGACTCACCAACGCAGTATTTT; cdr3_aa: CSALDSPTQYF
d_call: .; j_call: TRBJ1-2; v_call: TRBV5-1; cdr3_length: 15; clone_size: .; cdr3_nt: TGCGCCAGCAGCTTGGAATTAGCCAGCCCCCTTGGCTACACCTTC; cdr3_aa: CASSLELASPLGYTF
d_call: TRBD1; j_call: TRBJ1-6; v_call: TRBV19; cdr3_length: 16; clone_size: .; cdr3_nt: TGTGCCAGTAGTACCCTGACAGGGAGCTCTAATTCACCCCTCCACTTT; cdr3_aa: CASSTLTGSSNSPLHF